This TCR beta chain was profiled in a study of blood T cell repertoires in COVID-19. Study-wide context: Specimens from acute and convalescent COVID-19 originated in the United States, Italy and Spain.

CDR1 and CDR2 from the germline V gene are SGHRS and YFSETQ. This CDR3 region has 16 residues. V shed 5 bases, J shed 3 bases, and the junction held 7 bases outside the gene matches. This clone was detected once. Sequenced by immunoSEQ multiplex PCR; TCRdb stores in-frame clones only, minus some. The sample contains 70,000 or so clones, 76% of which appear only once. The chain carries TRBV5-1 and TRBJ2-3; 12 positions match TRBD2. The receptor's source is a man between 60 and 75 years old with COVID-19, enrolled during active disease. Sequencing was carried out using peripheral blood. CDR3 bases: TGCGCCAGCAGATCCTGGACTAGCGGGACGACAGATACGCAGTATTTT. Translating gives CASRSWTSGTTDTQYF.